This entry is about one T cell receptor (beta chain). Its target is unknown. This entry belongs to a study of T-cell memory formation after mild COVID-19. Study-wide results and caveats: The study detected some responding clones in pre-infection memory, suggesting cross-reactive memory joined.

TCRdb re-called the 5' RACE reads through MiXCR, storing one row per CDR3 protein. The sample contains approximately 560,000 distinct CDR3 sequences, 15% to 20% of which appear only once. The CDR3 length is 13 residues. CDR1 is KGHSY, CDR2 FQNENV, per germline. The ends were cut back, 0 bases at V and 7 bases at J, with 9 bases in the middle. The sequencing input was PBMCs or a T cell subset sorted from them (not recorded which). This sequence originates from an adult woman who had mild COVID-19 (a few samples of this study predate the infection). Cell type and time point are not known. The rearrangement joins TRBV16 to TRBJ2-5; the D gene is possibly TRBD1 (5 bases). This CDR3 reads CASSQSPGRTQYF. CDR3 bases: TGTGCCAGCAGCCAATCTCCAGGGCGGACCCAGTACTTC.